This passage covers 15 T cell receptor beta chains from one sample sequenced in a study of shared clonotypes between healthy human individuals. TCRdb's table, derived via immunoSEQ multiplex PCR, lists solely in-frame clones and lacks some. The sample contains approximately 980,000 clones, 76% of which appear only once. The source material was memory CD4+ T cells sorted from blood. Indicated subset: CD45RA-negative fraction. The receptors derive from a man younger than 30 in good health.

J is TRBJ1-5 and V is TRBV19; TRBD1 matches at 9 bases. V dropped 7 bases and J dropped 9; count of bases not matched to a gene: 7. Per the germline V gene, CDR1 is LNHDA and CDR2 is SQIVND (reference sequence). This CDR3 comprises 13 residues. The CDR3 loop is CASTVTGGGPQHF. The CDR3 DNA follows: TGTGCCAGTACCGTGACAGGGGGAGGGCCCCAGCATTTT.

In the case of this clone: The sample has other DNA sequences that encode this CDR3 too. The chain carries TRBV7-2 and TRBJ2-6, with D perhaps TRBD1 (5 bases). The CDR3 has 15 amino acids. The germline V gene encodes CDR1 SGHTA and CDR2 FQGNSA. The V end lost 4 bases, the J end lost 0 bases, and 7 bases lay between the germline ends. The CDR3 loop is CASSSRASGANVLTF. The CDR3 region has the DNA TGTGCCAGCAGCTCCAGGGCCTCTGGGGCCAACGTCCTGACTTTC.

A word on this clone: The sample holds other DNA sequences that translate to the same CDR3. The chain is built from TRBV30 and TRBJ1-3, with D perhaps matching TRBD1 (5 bases). The CDR3 loop spans 15 amino acids. V gave up 2 bases and J gave up 0 bases, with 11 bases separating them. The germline gives CDR1 GTSNPN, CDR2 SVGIG (reference sequence). The DNA of the CDR3 is TGTGCCTGGAGTTCGAGGGGTATCTCTGGAAACACCATATATTTT. It specifies CAWSSRGISGNTIYF.

This clone occurred many times. V gene TRBV18 combines with J gene TRBJ2-1; D uncertain. Germline CDR1 is KGHSH and CDR2 is LQKENI. V was pared by 3 bases and J by 4 bases, with 10 bases between. CDR3 length equals 14 residues. The CDR3 loop is CASSPPTTYNEQFF. CDR3 bases: TGTGCCAGCTCACCGCCTACGACGTACAATGAGCAGTTCTTC.

On this clone itself: At the DNA level, this CDR3 is encoded by other sequences in the same sample as well. This chain connects TRBV5-4 to TRBJ1-1; D is uncertain. The CDR3 totals 13 residues. Trimming shortened V by 5 bases and J by 0 bases, and 8 bases separated the two germline ends. Per germline, CDR1 SGHNT and CDR2 YYREEE (reference sequence). CDR3 protein: CASSSQVNTEAFF. CDR3 nucleotide sequence: TGTGCCAGCAGTTCGCAGGTGAACACTGAAGCTTTCTTT.

The genes are TRBV7-2 and TRBJ1-3; maybe TRBD1 (5 bases). The CDR3 runs 17 residues. Trimming cost V 2 bases and J 2 bases, with 16 bases left between them. Per germline, CDR1 SGHTA and CDR2 FQGNSA. CDR3 nucleotide sequence: TGTGCCAGCAGCTTAACGGGGGGGTTTGCAGCTGGAAACACCATATATTTT. This translates into CASSLTGGFAAGNTIYF.

This clone was seen a handful of times. CDR3 residues: CAIRPSGGADTQYF. As DNA, the CDR3 is TGTGCCATCAGGCCTAGCGGGGGGGCAGATACGCAGTATTTT. The gene calls are TRBV10-3 and TRBJ2-3; TRBD2 aligns across 12 bases. Germline V lookup: CDR1 ENHRY, CDR2 SYGVKD. The V segment lost 6 bases and the J segment 4 bases; nucleotides outside the gene matches: 2. This CDR3 has 14 residues.

This chain joins TRBV18 and TRBJ2-7; 7 bases fit TRBD1. Germline V gene lookup returns CDR1 KGHSH and CDR2 LQKENI. Trimming took 6 bases from V and 4 from J; bases not matched to a gene: 9. The CDR3 sequence is 14 residues long. The CDR3 DNA follows: TGTGCCAGCTCGCCGCCGACAGGGTCATACGAGCAGTACTTC. As protein: CASSPPTGSYEQYF.

The chain is built from TRBV5-4 and TRBJ2-3; the D is unclear. The V end was cut by 1 base, the J end by 2 bases, with 5 bases between. Germline V gene lookup returns CDR1 SGHNT and CDR2 YYREEE (reference sequence). The CDR3 totals 13 residues. The CDR3 bases are TGTGCCAGCAGCTTGATCGCCACAGATACGCAGTATTTT. Protein sequence: CASSLIATDTQYF.

The V call is TRBV29-1, the J call TRBJ2-5, with D possibly TRBD2 on 6 matching bases. V was clipped by 3 bases and J by 2 bases, with 10 bases between them. Germline values: CDR1 SQVTM, CDR2 ANQGSEA. The CDR3 has 13 amino acids. CDR3 sequence reads: CSVERDLQETQYF. The CDR3 bases are TGCAGCGTTGAGCGGGACCTTCAAGAGACCCAGTACTTC.

The chain uses TRBV30 and TRBJ1-1; 8 bases line up with TRBD1. V lost 5 bases, J lost 1 base, and 3 bases stayed unmatched. CDR1 GTSNPN and CDR2 SVGIG come from the germline V gene (reference sequence). The CDR3 length is 13 residues. The chain's CDR3 is CAWAGQENTEAFF. In nucleotides, the CDR3 is TGTGCCTGGGCGGGACAGGAGAACACTGAAGCTTTCTTT.

V and J are TRBV7-9 and TRBJ2-1; D is possibly TRBD1 (5 bases). The V end was cut by 8 bases, the J end by 5 bases, with 16 bases between. The CDR3 spans 14 residues. Germline loops: CDR1 SEHNR, CDR2 FQNEAQ (reference sequence). The DNA of the CDR3 is TGTGCCAGCTTTTGGAAGGGGATGCACAATGAGCAGTTCTTC. Protein: CASFWKGMHNEQFF.

CDR3 nucleotides: TGTGCCAGCAGCGACCCGACAGGGGGCGATAATTCACCCCTCCACTTT. As protein: CASSDPTGGDNSPLHF. J is TRBJ1-6 and V is TRBV5-4, with 10 bases fitting TRBD1. The germline gives CDR1 SGHNT, CDR2 YYREEE (reference sequence). Losses at the gene ends were 4 bases for V and 5 bases for J; bases not matched to a gene: 6. The CDR3 consists of 16 residues.

This chain joins TRBV2 and TRBJ2-2; D call uncertain. In germline, CDR1 is SNHLY, CDR2 FYNNEI. CDR3 length equals 13 residues. The ends were cut back, 8 bases at V and 3 bases at J, with 10 bases in the middle. CDR3 in amino acids: CASAKSYTGELFF. Here the CDR3 DNA reads TGTGCCAGCGCCAAGAGTTACACCGGGGAGCTGTTTTTT.

V usage is TRBV10-3 and J usage is TRBJ2-3; TRBD1 matches at 7 bases. The CDR3 contains 14 residues. V lost 5 bases, J lost 6 bases, and 8 bases stayed unmatched. Germline V CDR1 and CDR2: ENHRY, SYGVKD. For the CDR3, the DNA is TGTGCCATCAGTTCCCGAAGAGGGGGCGATACGCAGTATTTT. Protein sequence: CAISSRRGGDTQYF.